This T cell receptor beta chain came from a study of blood T cell repertoires in COVID-19. The protocol was immunoSEQ multiplex PCR, while the TCRdb copy is restricted to in-frame clones and leaves out a portion. The data hold roughly 80,000 clones, with around nine tenths observed a single time. CDR3 size: 13 residues. Germline V gene data show CDR1 as SGHVS and CDR2 as FNYEAQ. Deletions cut 4 bases from V and 8 bases from J, with 15 bases between. The rearrangement joins TRBV7-6 to TRBJ2-7; D possibly corresponds to TRBD1 (6 bases). The origin of this receptor is a woman aged 55 to 70 with acute or convalescent COVID-19. Sequenced: peripheral blood. CDR3 sequence: CASSSLGQTKQYF. As DNA, the CDR3 is TGTGCCAGCAGCTCACTCGGACAGACTAAGCAGTACTTC.